The TCR beta chain described here comes from a study of T cell responses to AZD1222 COVID-19 vaccine. Assay used: immunoSEQ multiplex PCR; TCRdb lists only in-frame clones, some missing. Altogether around 160,000 clones are present, roughly 90% being singletons, with the ten largest covering about 1.5%. This clone was counted a single time. The source material was peripheral blood, sampled on day 0 of AZD1222 vaccination. This sequence originates from an adult in good health.

CDR3 region: CASSPLPTVPYGYTF. DNA of the CDR3: TGTGCCAGCAGCCCCCTCCCCACGGTCCCATATGGCTACACCTTC. The V gene is TRBV27, the J gene TRBJ1-2, with no clear D. V was trimmed by 6 bases and J by 5 bases, leaving 19 bases between them. Germline V CDR1 and CDR2: MNHEY, SMNVEV (reference sequence). This CDR3 spans 15 amino acids.